These 10 T cell receptor beta chains were all obtained from the same sample, sequenced in a study of OX40 agonist ivuxolimab in advanced cancers. The assay was immunoSEQ multiplex PCR, and TCRdb's table has in-frame clones only and misses some. The table records about 100,000 clones, more than 85% of them present only once. The source material was CD4+ or CD8+ T cells sorted from blood, sampled in a trial of the OX40 agonist ivuxolimab. The receptors originated from an adult with an advanced solid tumor such as melanoma, head and neck, liver or kidney cancer.

The chain couples TRBV28 to TRBJ2-4; D uncertain. Trimming took off 5 bases at V and 6 bases at J, with 8 bases between the two ends. The germline V gene has CDR1 MDHEN and CDR2 SYDVKM. The CDR3 consists of 12 residues. The CDR3 is CASSTTRNIQYF. As DNA, the CDR3 is TGTGCCAGCAGTACTACAAGAAACATTCAGTACTTC.

Comments on this clone: The sample carries other DNA sequences with the same CDR3. The V and J genes are TRBV7-9 and TRBJ1-5, with 10 bases identical to TRBD1. CDR1 is SEHNR and CDR2 is FQNEAQ in the germline V gene (reference sequence). The trim removed 5 bases at V and 2 bases at J, leaving 3 bases unmatched. CDR3 length equals 15 residues. CDR3 sequence: CASSPGTGGNQPQHF. DNA of the CDR3: TGTGCCAGCAGCCCAGGGACAGGGGGCAATCAGCCCCAGCATTTT.

The chain combines TRBV7-3 with TRBJ2-6, with no clear D. V lost 5 bases, J lost 2 bases, and 13 bases lay in between. Germline values: CDR1 SGHTA, CDR2 FQGTGA. This CDR3 comprises 16 residues. CDR3 DNA: TGTGCCAGCAGCAAACAAGTTACCCCTGGGGCCAACGTCCTGACTTTC. Its protein is CASSKQVTPGANVLTF.

The chain is built from TRBV7-9 and TRBJ1-5, with D maybe TRBD1 (5 bases). The CDR3 spans 12 residues. V was shortened by 5 bases and J by 11 bases, with 13 bases between the two germline ends. Germline CDR1 SEHNR, CDR2 FQNEAQ (reference sequence). CDR3 sequence reads: CASSDLLGAQHF. CDR3 DNA sequence: TGTGCCAGCAGCGACCTTTTAGGGGCCCAGCATTTT.

The chain carries TRBV7-2 and TRBJ1-2; 7 positions agree with TRBD1. The CDR3 totals 15 residues. Germline loops: CDR1 SGHTA, CDR2 FQGNSA. After removal of 5 bases from V and 3 bases from J, the junction contained 9 bases not matched to a gene. For the CDR3, the DNA is TGTGCCAGCAGCATAGGGGGCGTCGGCTACTATGGCTACACCTTC. Translation: CASSIGGVGYYGYTF.

This sequence joins TRBV5-1 and TRBJ2-2; 12 bases are a match to TRBD2. From germline, CDR1 is SGHRS and CDR2 YFSETQ. Losses at the gene ends were 2 bases for V and 4 bases for J; bases not matched to a gene: 3. This CDR3 spans 16 amino acids. CDR3 residues: CASSLLTSGGTGELFF. In nucleotides, the CDR3 is TGCGCCAGCAGCTTATTGACTAGCGGGGGCACCGGGGAGCTGTTTTTT.

The V gene is TRBV5-1, the J gene TRBJ2-1, with 11 nucleotides matching TRBD2. Germline CDR1 reads SGHRS; CDR2 reads YFSETQ. V lost 3 bases to trimming and J lost 9 bases; unmatched junction nucleotides: 2. The CDR3 contains 13 residues. The DNA for the CDR3 is TGCGCCAGCAGCTGGGGACTAGCGGCTGAGCAGTTCTTC. Its protein is CASSWGLAAEQFF.

The V call is TRBV9, the J call TRBJ1-3; perhaps TRBD1 as D (5 bases). Germline-derived CDR1 and CDR2 are SGDLS and YYNGEE. This CDR3 comprises 15 residues. V was shortened by 0 bases and J by 4 bases, with 11 bases between the two germline ends. CDR3 in DNA: TGTGCCAGCAGCGTAGAGCAGGGTTTGGGAAACACCATATATTTT. It codes for CASSVEQGLGNTIYF.

This clone has just one count. The rearrangement uses TRBV15 and TRBJ2-7; a weak D match, TRBD1 (6 bases). This CDR3 comprises 12 residues. V was cut by 5 bases and J by 4 bases, with 9 bases left in between. Germline CDR1 and CDR2: LNHNV and YYDKDF (reference sequence). The CDR3 DNA reads TGTGCCACCAGCCCCAGGGGTTACGAGCAGTACTTC. Protein product: CATSPRGYEQYF.

The genes are TRBV28 and TRBJ1-2, with TRBD1 matching 7 bases. V dropped 8 bases and J dropped 7; count of bases not matched to a gene: 19. Germline lookup yields CDR1 MDHEN and CDR2 SYDVKM. The CDR3 totals 16 residues. CDR3 sequence reads: CASESGGTDPLGGYTF. The CDR3, as DNA: TGTGCCAGCGAATCCGGTGGGACAGACCCCTTGGGTGGCTACACCTTC.